The clone carrying this T cell receptor (beta chain) came up a few times. The antigen remains undetermined. Germline assignment: CDR1 SGHVS and CDR2 FNYEAQ. The CDR3 has 16 amino acids. V lost 5 bases, J lost 5 bases, and 4 bases stayed unmatched. This entry is derived from a study of T cells in Graves' hyperthyroidism and ophthalmopathy. Overall study findings and caveats: Ophthalmopathy was identified by the model a median roughly 6.5 months ahead of onset. The blood repertoire included most of the expanded thyroid clonotypes above 0.001.

In making diagnoses, clinical symptoms, serum thyroxine and TRAb, thyroid ultrasound and orbital computed tomography were all used. Fresh peripheral blood, approximately 10 ml, was the source of the PBMCs. RNA transcripts yielded amplified TCR beta CDR3 regions. The TCR CDR3 first-round RT-PCR relied on the HTBI primer set. Each CDR3 protein is one row after TCRdb ran MiXCR on the multiplex PCR reads. The sample carries fewer than 550,000 distinct CDR3 sequences, approximately 15% recorded once. The chain links TRBV7-6 to TRBJ2-2; 14 nucleotides agree with TRBD2. The source is a woman between 18 and 30 years old with Graves' hyperthyroidism. Input material: blood. As DNA, the CDR3 is TGTGCCAGCAGCCCGGGACTAGCGGGAGAGACCGGGGAGCTGTTTTTT. Translating it yields CASSPGLAGETGELFF.